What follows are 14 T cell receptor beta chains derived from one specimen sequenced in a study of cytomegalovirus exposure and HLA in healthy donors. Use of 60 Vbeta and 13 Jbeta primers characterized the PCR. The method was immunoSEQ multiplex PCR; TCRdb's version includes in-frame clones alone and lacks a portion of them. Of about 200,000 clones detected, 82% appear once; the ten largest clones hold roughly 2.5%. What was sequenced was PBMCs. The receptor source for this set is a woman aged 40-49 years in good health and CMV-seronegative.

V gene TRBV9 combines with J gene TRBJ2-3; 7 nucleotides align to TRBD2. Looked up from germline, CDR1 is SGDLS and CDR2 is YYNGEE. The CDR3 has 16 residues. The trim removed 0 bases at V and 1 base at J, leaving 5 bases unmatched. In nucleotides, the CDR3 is TGTGCCAGCAGCGTAGCATCAGCGGGACGCACAGATACGCAGTATTTT. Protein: CASSVASAGRTDTQYF.

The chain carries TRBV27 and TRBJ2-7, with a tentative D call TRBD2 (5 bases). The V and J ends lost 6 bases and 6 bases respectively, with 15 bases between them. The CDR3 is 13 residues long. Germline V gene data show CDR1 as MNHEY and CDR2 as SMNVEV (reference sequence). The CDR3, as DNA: TGTGCCAGCAGCATAGGGTTACGGGGCGAGCAGTACTTC. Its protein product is CASSIGLRGEQYF.

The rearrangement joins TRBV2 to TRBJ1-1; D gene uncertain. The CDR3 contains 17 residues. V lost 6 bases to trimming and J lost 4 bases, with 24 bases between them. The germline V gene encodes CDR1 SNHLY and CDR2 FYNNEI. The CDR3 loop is CASSLLTVGQRGTEAFF. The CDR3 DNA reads TGTGCCAGCAGCCTTTTAACGGTTGGCCAGCGTGGCACTGAAGCTTTCTTT.

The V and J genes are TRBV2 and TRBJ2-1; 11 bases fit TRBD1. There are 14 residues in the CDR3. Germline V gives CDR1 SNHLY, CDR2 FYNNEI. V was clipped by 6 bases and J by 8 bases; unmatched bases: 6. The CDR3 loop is CASRRTGGLDEQFF. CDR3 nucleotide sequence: TGTGCCAGCAGACGGACAGGGGGCCTCGATGAGCAGTTCTTC.

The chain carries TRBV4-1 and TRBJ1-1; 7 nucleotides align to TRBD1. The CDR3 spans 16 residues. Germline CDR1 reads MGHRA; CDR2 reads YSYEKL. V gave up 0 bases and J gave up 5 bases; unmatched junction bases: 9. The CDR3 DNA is TGCGCCAGCAGCCAAGACTTGGGACAGAGCTTAACTGAAGCTTTCTTT. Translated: CASSQDLGQSLTEAFF.

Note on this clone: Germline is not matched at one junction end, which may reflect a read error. The CDR3 DNA is TGTGCCAGCAGTTTAGGACACGAGCAGCACTTC. This sequence encodes CASSLGHEQHF. This chain joins TRBV27 and TRBJ2-7; possible D gene TRBD1, 5 bases. Germline CDR1 MNHEY, CDR2 SMNVEV (reference sequence). This CDR3 spans 11 amino acids.

The CDR3, as DNA: TGTGCCAGCAGCTCTCTAGCGGGAGCTGCGGGTACGCAGTATTTT. It encodes CASSSLAGAAGTQYF. The rearrangement joins TRBV5-6 to TRBJ2-3; 10 bases agree with TRBD2. This CDR3 region has 15 residues. Trimming at V came to 3 bases and at J to 8 bases, leaving 9 bases not matched to a gene. Germline V lookup: CDR1 SGHDT, CDR2 YYEEEE.

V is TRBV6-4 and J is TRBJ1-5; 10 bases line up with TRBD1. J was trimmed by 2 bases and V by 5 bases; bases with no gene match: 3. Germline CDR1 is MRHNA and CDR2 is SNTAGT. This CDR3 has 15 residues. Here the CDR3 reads CASSRDRGGNQPQHF. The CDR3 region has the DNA TGTGCCAGCAGTAGGGACAGGGGAGGCAATCAGCCCCAGCATTTT.

The CDR3, as DNA: TGTGCCACCAGCAGGGAAAACAGGGGGATGAAAGAGACCCAGTACTTC. Translated, it gives CATSRENRGMKETQYF. V is TRBV15 and J is TRBJ2-5, with 8 bases lining up with TRBD1. The CDR3 loop spans 16 amino acids. The junction had 9 bases not matched to a gene; V was cut back by 3 bases and J by 3 bases. In germline, CDR1 is LNHNV, CDR2 YYDKDF (reference sequence).

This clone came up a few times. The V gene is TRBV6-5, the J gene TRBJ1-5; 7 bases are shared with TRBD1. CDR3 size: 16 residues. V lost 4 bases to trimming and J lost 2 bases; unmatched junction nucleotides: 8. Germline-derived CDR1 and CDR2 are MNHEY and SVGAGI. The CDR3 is CASSSTGARGNQPQHF. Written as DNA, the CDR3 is TGTGCCAGCAGTTCCACAGGGGCGAGGGGCAATCAGCCCCAGCATTTT.

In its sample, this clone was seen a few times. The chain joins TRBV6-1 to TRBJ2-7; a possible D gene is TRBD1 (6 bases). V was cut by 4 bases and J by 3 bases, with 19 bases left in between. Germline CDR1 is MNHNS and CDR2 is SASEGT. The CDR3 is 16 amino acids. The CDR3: CASSAVPGQFGYEQYF. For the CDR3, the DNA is TGTGCCAGCAGTGCCGTGCCGGGACAATTTGGCTACGAGCAGTACTTC.

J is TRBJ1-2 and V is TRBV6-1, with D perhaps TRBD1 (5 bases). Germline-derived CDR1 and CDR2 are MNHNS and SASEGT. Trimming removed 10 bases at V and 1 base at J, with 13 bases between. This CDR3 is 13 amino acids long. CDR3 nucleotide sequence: TGTGCCACCAGCCCAGGGATTAACTATGGCTACACCTTC. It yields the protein CATSPGINYGYTF.

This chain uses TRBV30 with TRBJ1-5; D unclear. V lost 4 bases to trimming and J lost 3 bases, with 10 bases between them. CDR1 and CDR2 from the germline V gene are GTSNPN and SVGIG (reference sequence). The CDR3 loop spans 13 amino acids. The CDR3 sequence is CAWTLGSNQPQHF. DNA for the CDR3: TGTGCCTGGACCCTAGGTTCCAATCAGCCCCAGCATTTT.

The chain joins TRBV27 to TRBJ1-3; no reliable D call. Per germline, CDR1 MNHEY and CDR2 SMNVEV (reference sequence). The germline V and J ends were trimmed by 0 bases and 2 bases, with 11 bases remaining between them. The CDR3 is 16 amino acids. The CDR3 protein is CASSLSAGLTGNTIYF. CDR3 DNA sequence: TGTGCCAGCAGTTTATCTGCAGGACTTACTGGAAACACCATATATTTT.